The TCR beta chain under discussion was sequenced for a study of radiotherapy plus CTLA-4 blockade in lung cancer. Generated by immunoSEQ multiplex PCR, the TCRdb table keeps only in-frame clones and is missing some. The repertoire holds roughly 71,000 clones, with around four fifths as singletons. The CDR3 is 13 amino acids. Trimming pared 0 bases from V and 8 bases from J, leaving 6 bases between. Germline V CDR1 and CDR2: SGHRS, YFSETQ. The sequencing here drew on peripheral blood, taken from a patient treated with radiotherapy plus ipilimumab. The origin of this receptor is a human donor with non-small cell lung cancer who had a complete response to radiotherapy plus ipilimumab. The chain has TRBV5-1 and TRBJ1-6, with D possibly TRBD1 on 5 matching bases. CDR3 DNA: TGCGCCAGCAGCTTGGCCAGGGATTCACCCCTCCACTTT. Translated: CASSLARDSPLHF.